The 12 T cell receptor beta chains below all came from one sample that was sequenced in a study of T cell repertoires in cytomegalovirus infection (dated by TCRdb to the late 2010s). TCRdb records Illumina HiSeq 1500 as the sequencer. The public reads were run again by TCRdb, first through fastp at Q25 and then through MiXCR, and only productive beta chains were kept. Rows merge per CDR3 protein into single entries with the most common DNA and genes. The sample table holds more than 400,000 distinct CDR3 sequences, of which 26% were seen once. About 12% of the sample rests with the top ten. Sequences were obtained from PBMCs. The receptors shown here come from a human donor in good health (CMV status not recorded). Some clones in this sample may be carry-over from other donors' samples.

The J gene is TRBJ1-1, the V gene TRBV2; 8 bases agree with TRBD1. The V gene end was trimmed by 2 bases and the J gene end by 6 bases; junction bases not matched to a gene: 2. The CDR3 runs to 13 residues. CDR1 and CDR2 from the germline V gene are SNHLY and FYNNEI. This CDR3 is CASSELQGAEAFF. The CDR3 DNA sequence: TGTGCCAGCAGTGAACTACAGGGGGCTGAAGCTTTCTTT.

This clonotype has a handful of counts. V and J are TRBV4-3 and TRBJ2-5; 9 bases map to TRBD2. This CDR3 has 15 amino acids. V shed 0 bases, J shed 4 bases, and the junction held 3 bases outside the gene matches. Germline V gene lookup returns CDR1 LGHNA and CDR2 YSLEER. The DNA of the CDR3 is TGCGCCAGCAGCCAAGATGCAGCGGGAGGAGAGACCCAGTACTTC. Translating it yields CASSQDAAGGETQYF.

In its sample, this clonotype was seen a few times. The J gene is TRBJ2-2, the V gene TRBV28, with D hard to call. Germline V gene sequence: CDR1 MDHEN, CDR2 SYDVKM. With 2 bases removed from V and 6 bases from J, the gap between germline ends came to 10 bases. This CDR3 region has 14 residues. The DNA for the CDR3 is TGTGCCAGCAGTTTAAGGAGACTCCCCGGGGAGCTGTTTTTT. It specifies CASSLRRLPGELFF.

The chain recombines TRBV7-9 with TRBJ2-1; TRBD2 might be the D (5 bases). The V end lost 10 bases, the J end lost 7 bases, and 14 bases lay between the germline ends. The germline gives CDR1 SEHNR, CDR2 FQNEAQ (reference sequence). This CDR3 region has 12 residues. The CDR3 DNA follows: TGTGCCACCCGGGGAACACCAAATGAGCAGTTCTTC. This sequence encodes CATRGTPNEQFF.

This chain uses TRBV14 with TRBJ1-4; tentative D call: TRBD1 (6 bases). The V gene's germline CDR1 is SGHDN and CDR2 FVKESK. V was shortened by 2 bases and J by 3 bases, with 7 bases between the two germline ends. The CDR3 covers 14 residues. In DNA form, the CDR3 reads TGTGCCAGCAGCCAAAGGACAGCTAATGAAAAACTGTTTTTT. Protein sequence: CASSQRTANEKLFF.

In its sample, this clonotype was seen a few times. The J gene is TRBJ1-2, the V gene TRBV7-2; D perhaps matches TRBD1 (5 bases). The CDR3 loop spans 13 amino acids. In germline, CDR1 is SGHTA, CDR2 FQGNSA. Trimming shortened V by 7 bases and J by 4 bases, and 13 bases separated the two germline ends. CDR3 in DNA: TGTGCCAGCAAAACAACAGGATTCTATGGCTACACCTTC. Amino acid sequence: CASKTTGFYGYTF.

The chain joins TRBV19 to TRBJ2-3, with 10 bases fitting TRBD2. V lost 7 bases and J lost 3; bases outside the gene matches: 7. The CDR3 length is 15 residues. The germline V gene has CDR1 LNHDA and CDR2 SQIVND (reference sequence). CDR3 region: CASNLRTSGTDTQYF. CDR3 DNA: TGTGCCAGTAATTTAAGGACTAGCGGAACAGATACGCAGTATTTT.

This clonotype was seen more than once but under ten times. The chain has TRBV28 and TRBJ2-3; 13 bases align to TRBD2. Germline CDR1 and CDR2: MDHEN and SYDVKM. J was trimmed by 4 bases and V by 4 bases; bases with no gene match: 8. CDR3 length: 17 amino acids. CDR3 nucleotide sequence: TGTGCCAGCAGTTCCGCGACTAGCGGGAGGTCTGCAGATACGCAGTATTTT. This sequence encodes CASSSATSGRSADTQYF.

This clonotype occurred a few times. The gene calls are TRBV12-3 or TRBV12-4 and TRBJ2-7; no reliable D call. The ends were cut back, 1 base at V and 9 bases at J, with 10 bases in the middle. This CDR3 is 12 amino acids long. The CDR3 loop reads CASSLEGVAQYF. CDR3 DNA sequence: TGTGCCAGCAGTTTAGAAGGAGTTGCGCAGTACTTC.

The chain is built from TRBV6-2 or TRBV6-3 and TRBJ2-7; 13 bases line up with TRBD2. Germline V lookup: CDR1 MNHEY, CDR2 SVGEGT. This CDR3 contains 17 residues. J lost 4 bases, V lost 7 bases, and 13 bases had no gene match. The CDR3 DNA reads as TGTGCCAGCACCAGGACTAGCGGGAGCCTCGCCTCTTACGAGCAGTACGTC. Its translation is CASTRTSGSLASYEQYV.

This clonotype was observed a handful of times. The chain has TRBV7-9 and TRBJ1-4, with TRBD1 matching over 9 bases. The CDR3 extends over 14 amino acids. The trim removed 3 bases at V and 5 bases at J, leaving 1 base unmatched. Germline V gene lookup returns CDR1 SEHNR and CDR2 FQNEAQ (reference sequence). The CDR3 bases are TGTGCCAGCAGCTTCGGACAGGGGAATGAAAAACTGTTTTTT. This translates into CASSFGQGNEKLFF.

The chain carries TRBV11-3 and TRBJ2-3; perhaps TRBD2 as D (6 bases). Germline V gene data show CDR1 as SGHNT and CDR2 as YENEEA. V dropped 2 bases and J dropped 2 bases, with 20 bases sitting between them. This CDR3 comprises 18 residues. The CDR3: CASSLNVLGGPNTDTQYF. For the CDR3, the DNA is TGTGCCAGCAGCTTAAACGTTTTAGGAGGGCCTAACACAGATACGCAGTATTTT.